This T cell receptor (beta chain) was obtained from a study of human T cells and chemical hapten exposure. For the study at large: Small pooled library volume differences chiefly drove per-sample TCR yield variation.

CDR1 is SGHRS, CDR2 YFSETQ, per germline. With V trimmed by 3 bases and J by 10 bases, 9 bases remained unmatched. The length of the CDR3 is 15 residues. Stated time point: patch test 1, 2 weeks after DPC sensitization. This sample's treatment: therapeutic diphenylcyclopropenone sensitization with weekly scalp DPC. TCRdb used MiXCR to reprocess the RACE reads, holding one entry per CDR3 protein. The table shows more than 65,000 distinct CDR3 sequences, with roughly 7.6% occurring only once. This material consisted of whole blood, taken in connection with sensitization to the hapten diphenylcyclopropenone (DPC). This sequence was found in a woman aged 25 to 45 with alopecia areata. Some clones in this sample may be carry-over from other donors' samples. The gene calls are TRBV5-1 and TRBJ2-1; 11 nucleotides match TRBD1. The CDR3 sequence: CASSSGTGGTGEQFF. CDR3 in DNA: TGCGCCAGCAGCTCAGGGACAGGGGGTACGGGAGAGCAGTTCTTC.